A selection of T cell receptor beta chains follows, all from one sample in a study of CD8 T cells in Susac syndrome. TCRdb reprocessed the immunoSEQ multiplex PCR reads via MiXCR and lists one record per CDR3 protein. Seen here are 65,000 to 95,000 distinct CDR3 sequences, about 93% observed once, and the top ten hold approximately 0.9%. The sample was CD8+ T cells from PBMCs. The receptors stem from a human donor with Susac syndrome. CDR3s include the opening cysteine and the closing phenylalanine or tryptophan. D genes are given only for firm matches. Some rows mark clone size as missing; the rest say once, few, many or name a class of expanded clone.

D gene: NA; V gene: TRBV4-2; clone size: NA; CDR3 protein: CASSQDDRVNSGANVLTF
D gene: NA; V gene: TRBV5-6; clone size: NA; CDR3 protein: CASSFGQFSYEQYF
D gene: NA; V gene: TRBV6-5; clone size: once; CDR3 protein: CASTSWDTHYGYTF
D gene: TRBD2; V gene: TRBV9; clone size: NA; CDR3 protein: CASSVGSGSSYEQYF
D gene: TRBD1; V gene: TRBV25-1; clone size: NA; CDR3 protein: CASSEVDRASGANVLTF
D gene: TRBD1; V gene: TRBV30; clone size: NA; CDR3 protein: CAAGRGATNEKLFF
D gene: NA; V gene: TRBV30; clone size: once; CDR3 protein: CAWSRHQETQYF
D gene: TRBD2; V gene: TRBV27; clone size: NA; CDR3 protein: CASSLSTSGSYTLYNEQFF
D gene: NA; V gene: TRBV29-1; clone size: NA; CDR3 protein: CSVDTTAYGYTF
D gene: NA; V gene: TRBV24-1; clone size: NA; CDR3 protein: CATSDGDIDQPQHF
D gene: NA; V gene: TRBV7-8; clone size: NA; CDR3 protein: CASSSTGGYEQFF
D gene: TRBD2; V gene: TRBV13; clone size: NA; CDR3 protein: CASSGTFGGGRTYEQYF
D gene: TRBD2; V gene: TRBV4-2; clone size: NA; CDR3 protein: CASSQEVAGGLMGGELFF
D gene: TRBD2; V gene: TRBV30; clone size: NA; CDR3 protein: CAWSRTSNNEQFF
D gene: NA; V gene: TRBV4-3; clone size: NA; CDR3 protein: CASSQEVGGTGELFF
D gene: NA; V gene: TRBV25-1; clone size: NA; CDR3 protein: CASSDLQGRDTQYF
D gene: NA; V gene: TRBV4-3; clone size: once; CDR3 protein: CASSQDSGSYNEQFF
D gene: TRBD1; V gene: TRBV20-1; clone size: NA; CDR3 protein: CSARDLGGQVYSYEQYF
D gene: NA; V gene: TRBV18; clone size: NA; CDR3 protein: CASSQGHPGEAFF
D gene: NA; V gene: TRBV7-9; clone size: NA; CDR3 protein: CASSFIDFPYNEQFF
D gene: NA; V gene: TRBV7-9; clone size: NA; CDR3 protein: CASSFGTNTEAFF
D gene: NA; V gene: TRBV12-5; clone size: NA; CDR3 protein: CASGLVWGQGGTEAFF
D gene: TRBD2; V gene: TRBV9; clone size: NA; CDR3 protein: CASSGAGGSYNEQFF
D gene: TRBD2; V gene: TRBV9; clone size: NA; CDR3 protein: CASSVAGGTSYEQYF
D gene: TRBD2; V gene: TRBV14; clone size: NA; CDR3 protein: CASSQVGLAGVIRTDTQYF
D gene: NA; V gene: TRBV2; clone size: NA; CDR3 protein: CASHRDTEAFF
D gene: NA; V gene: TRBV12-3/TRBV12-4; clone size: NA; CDR3 protein: CASSHSILLRQETQYF
D gene: TRBD1; V gene: TRBV9; clone size: NA; CDR3 protein: CASSGDRGGITEAFF
D gene: NA; V gene: TRBV18; clone size: NA; CDR3 protein: CASSPGDFGGPEAFF
D gene: NA; V gene: TRBV29-1; clone size: NA; CDR3 protein: CSVKEGEGYEQYF
D gene: TRBD2; V gene: TRBV5-4; clone size: NA; CDR3 protein: CASSGGLAGNEQYF
D gene: TRBD2; V gene: TRBV28; clone size: NA; CDR3 protein: CASSFYPSGSTLLSYNEQFF
D gene: NA; V gene: TRBV5-5; clone size: NA; CDR3 protein: CASSYGLQEGPNEQFF
D gene: TRBD1; V gene: TRBV13; clone size: NA; CDR3 protein: CASSYDRGLGYGYTF
D gene: NA; V gene: TRBV24-1; clone size: NA; CDR3 protein: CATSRGDTQYF
D gene: TRBD2; V gene: TRBV28; clone size: NA; CDR3 protein: CASSGLAGVEGTQYF
D gene: NA; V gene: TRBV2; clone size: few; CDR3 protein: CASSGGSGANVLTF
D gene: NA; V gene: TRBV5-4; clone size: NA; CDR3 protein: CASSLEVNEQFF
D gene: NA; V gene: TRBV28; clone size: NA; CDR3 protein: CASSTIGDGYEQYF
D gene: NA; V gene: TRBV15; clone size: NA; CDR3 protein: CATSEGDTYEQYF
D gene: NA; V gene: TRBV30; clone size: NA; CDR3 protein: CAWSVGVSGTEAFF
D gene: TRBD2; V gene: TRBV15; clone size: once; CDR3 protein: CATSSPGLALSNEQFF
D gene: TRBD1; V gene: TRBV29-1; clone size: once; CDR3 protein: CSVEGQGEYEQYF
D gene: TRBD1; V gene: TRBV19; clone size: NA; CDR3 protein: CASNPGQGTQDGAKQYF
D gene: NA; V gene: TRBV15; clone size: NA; CDR3 protein: CATSRDWQPENTEAFF
D gene: NA; V gene: TRBV5-1; clone size: once; CDR3 protein: CASSLEMGIYGYTF
D gene: TRBD1; V gene: TRBV5-1; clone size: NA; CDR3 protein: CASSAGQIEAFF
D gene: NA; V gene: TRBV28; clone size: NA; CDR3 protein: CASSQPGVGETQYF
D gene: NA; V gene: TRBV19; clone size: NA; CDR3 protein: CATRDSNQPQHF
D gene: NA; V gene: TRBV6-5; clone size: NA; CDR3 protein: CASFDRTAGNTIYF
D gene: NA; V gene: TRBV7-8; clone size: NA; CDR3 protein: CASSPDPTGVVNQPQHF
D gene: TRBD2; V gene: TRBV9; clone size: NA; CDR3 protein: CASSVLAGGPYEQYF
D gene: TRBD1; V gene: TRBV13; clone size: medium-sized; CDR3 protein: CASSSPADRRKETQYF
D gene: NA; V gene: TRBV7-9; clone size: NA; CDR3 protein: CASSPTGFEQYF
D gene: TRBD2; V gene: TRBV7-8; clone size: NA; CDR3 protein: CASSTSLAGDTTDTQYF